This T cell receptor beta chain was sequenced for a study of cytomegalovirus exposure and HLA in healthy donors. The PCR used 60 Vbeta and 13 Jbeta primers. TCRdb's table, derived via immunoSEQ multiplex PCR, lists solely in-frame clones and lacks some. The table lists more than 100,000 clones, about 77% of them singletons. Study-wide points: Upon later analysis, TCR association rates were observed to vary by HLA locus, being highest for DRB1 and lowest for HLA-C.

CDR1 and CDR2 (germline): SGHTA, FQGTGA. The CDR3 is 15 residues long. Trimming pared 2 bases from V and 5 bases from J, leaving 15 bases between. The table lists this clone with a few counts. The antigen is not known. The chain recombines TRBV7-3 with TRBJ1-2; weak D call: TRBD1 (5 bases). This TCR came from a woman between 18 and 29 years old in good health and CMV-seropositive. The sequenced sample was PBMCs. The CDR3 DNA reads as TGTGCCAGCAGCTTAGAGGCAGGGTTTCGGTATGGCTACACCTTC. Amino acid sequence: CASSLEAGFRYGYTF. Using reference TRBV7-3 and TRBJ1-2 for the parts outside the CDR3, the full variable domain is GAGVSQTPSNKVTEKGKYVELRCDPISGHTALYWYRQSLGQGPEFLIYFQGTGAADDSGLPNDRFFAVRPEGSVSTLKIQRTERGDSAVYLCASSLEAGFRYGYTFGSGTRLTVV.